This passage covers 31 T cell receptor beta chains from one sample sequenced in a study of T cell changes during pregnancy in multiple sclerosis. Method: immunoSEQ multiplex PCR; TCRdb's copy keeps in-frame clones and lacks some. The data contain 15,000 to 20,000 clones, about 90% of them singletons. This specimen consisted of CD8+ T cells from peripheral blood mononuclear cells, obtained after pregnancy. The source is a female donor in good health, enrolled as a control in a pregnancy study.

In DNA, the CDR3 is TGTGCCAGCAGCCAAGCCCGGGACAGGGGTGAAAAACTGTTTTTT. Amino acids: CASSQARDRGEKLFF. The chain employs TRBV4-2 and TRBJ1-4; 10 nucleotides line up with TRBD1. Trimming removed 1 base from V and 7 bases from J; junction bases left unmatched: 3. Germline CDR1 is LGHNA and CDR2 is YNFKEQ. The CDR3 consists of 15 residues.

The chain has TRBV19 and TRBJ2-3; 12 bases map to TRBD2. Germline assignment: CDR1 LNHDA and CDR2 SQIVND (reference sequence). This CDR3 has 16 residues. Trimming at V came to 3 bases and at J to 4 bases, leaving 5 bases not matched to a gene. CDR3 nucleotides: TGTGCCAGTAGTATGCGGACTAGCGGGGCCCCAGATACGCAGTATTTT. This translates into CASSMRTSGAPDTQYF.

This chain uses TRBV4-2 with TRBJ1-4; tentative D call: TRBD1 (5 bases). CDR1 is LGHNA and CDR2 is YNFKEQ in the germline V gene. With 0 bases removed from V and 7 bases from J, the gap between germline ends came to 21 bases. CDR3 length equals 18 residues. The CDR3 DNA follows: TGTGCCAGCAGCCAAGATAATACCTTCCAGGGCGTTAGTGAAAAACTGTTTTTT. Translation: CASSQDNTFQGVSEKLFF.

As for this clone: The junction and the germline gene differ at one end; a read error may be behind it. This chain uses TRBV9 with TRBJ2-3; D possibly corresponds to TRBD2 (6 bases). CDR1 is SGDLS and CDR2 is YYNGEE in the germline V gene. The CDR3 extends over 12 amino acids. CDR3 in DNA: TGTGCCAGCAGCGCGGAGGGCGCGGCCTGGAATTTT. Its translation is CASSAEGAAWNF.

The J gene is TRBJ2-7, the V gene TRBV7-9; perhaps TRBD1 as D (5 bases). Germline V lookup: CDR1 SEHNR, CDR2 FQNEAQ (reference sequence). This CDR3 is built from 14 residues. V lost 6 bases and J 0 bases, leaving 12 bases between the germline ends. CDR3 amino acids: CASSQSTDSYEQYF. The CDR3 DNA follows: TGTGCCAGCAGTCAATCGACAGACTCCTACGAGCAGTACTTC. Full variable domain (outside the CDR3, taken from reference TRBV7-9 and TRBJ2-7): DTGVSQNPRHKITKRGQNVTFRCDPISEHNRLYWYRQTLGQGPEFLTYFQNEAQLEKSRLLSDRFSAERPKGSFSTLEIQRTEQGDSAMYLCASSQSTDSYEQYFGPGTRLTVT.

V usage is TRBV6-4 and J usage is TRBJ1-1; D perhaps matches TRBD1 (5 bases). CDR1 and CDR2 (germline): MRHNA, SNTAGT. With 3 bases removed from V and 1 base from J, the gap between germline ends came to 6 bases. The CDR3 length is 13 residues. CDR3 coding DNA: TGTGCCAGCAGTGAGGACACGAACACTGAAGCTTTCTTT. Residues: CASSEDTNTEAFF.

The rearrangement joins TRBV6-5 to TRBJ2-7, with TRBD1 matching over 10 bases. Unmatched junction bases numbered 5, after V lost 5 bases and J lost 4 bases. Germline lookup yields CDR1 MNHEY and CDR2 SVGAGI. The CDR3 is 14 residues long. CDR3 residues: CASSQTGGSYEQYF. The CDR3 DNA sequence: TGTGCCAGCAGTCAGACAGGGGGCAGTTACGAGCAGTACTTC.

The chain joins TRBV5-6 to TRBJ1-4; TRBD1 matches 11 bases. The CDR3 totals 17 residues. V shed 1 base, J shed 5 bases, and the junction held 7 bases outside the gene matches. CDR1 SGHDT and CDR2 YYEEEE come from the germline V gene. CDR3 sequence reads: CASSLLGTGGVNEKLFF. CDR3 coding DNA: TGTGCCAGCAGCTTGCTGGGGACAGGGGGAGTGAATGAAAAACTGTTTTTT. Based on the CDR3 plus reference TRBV5-6 and TRBJ1-4, the full variable domain is DAGVTQSPTHLIKTRGQQVTLRCSPKSGHDTVSWYQQALGQGPQFIFQYYEEEERQRGNFPDRFSGHQFPNYSSELNVNALLLGDSALYLCASSLLGTGGVNEKLFFGSGTQLSVL.

This clone was seen a few times. The V and J genes are TRBV7-9 and TRBJ2-7; 8 positions match TRBD1. With V trimmed by 5 bases and J by 0 bases, 3 bases remained unmatched. This CDR3 spans 14 amino acids. From germline, CDR1 is SEHNR and CDR2 FQNEAQ (reference sequence). CDR3 sequence: CASSPGTGSYEQYF. CDR3 nucleotide sequence: TGTGCCAGCAGCCCCGGGACAGGCTCCTACGAGCAGTACTTC.

The CDR3 reads CSVESRVAPYEQYF. The CDR3 DNA reads as TGCAGCGTTGAATCTCGGGTGGCGCCCTACGAGCAGTACTTC. This chain joins TRBV29-1 and TRBJ2-7; no firm D call. V lost 2 bases and J lost 2, with 13 bases in between. From germline, CDR1 is SQVTM and CDR2 ANQGSEA. The CDR3 covers 14 residues.

The chain combines TRBV5-1 with TRBJ1-4, with TRBD1 as a possible D gene (5 bases). CDR1 is SGHRS, CDR2 YFSETQ, per germline. The CDR3 loop spans 14 amino acids. Trimming took 4 bases from V and 8 from J, leaving 15 bases between them. CDR3 protein: CASSLEGEQEKLFF. The CDR3 DNA sequence: TGCGCCAGCAGCCTGGAAGGGGAACAGGAAAAACTGTTTTTT.

The CDR3: CASSLGSLMDTQYF. CDR3 bases: TGTGCCAGCAGCTTAGGGAGCCTGATGGATACGCAGTATTTT. The chain joins TRBV13 to TRBJ2-3, with unresolved D. The V gene lost 0 bases and the J gene lost 6 bases, with 10 bases spanning the gap. Germline V gene data show CDR1 as PRHDT and CDR2 as FYEKMQ (reference sequence). The CDR3 consists of 14 residues.

Regarding this clone: At one boundary the junction diverges from the germline segment, which might be a read error. The J gene is TRBJ2-7, the V gene TRBV5-1; 7 bases align to TRBD2. The CDR3 has 13 residues. Germline loops: CDR1 SGHRS, CDR2 YFSETQ. CDR3 protein: CASRFGGSDEQYF. The CDR3 DNA sequence: TGCGCCAGCCGCTTCGGGGGGAGCGACGAGCAGTACTTC.

The chain has TRBV2 and TRBJ2-5, with 12 bases fitting TRBD2. Germline CDR1 is SNHLY and CDR2 is FYNNEI. V gave up 4 bases and J gave up 3 bases; unmatched junction bases: 9. This CDR3 has 17 amino acids. The CDR3 loop is CASSADSSGGEKETQYF. For the CDR3, the DNA is TGTGCCAGCAGTGCGGACTCTAGCGGGGGGGAGAAAGAGACCCAGTACTTC.

This rearrangement joins TRBV9 to TRBJ2-7; D gene ambiguous. V lost 0 bases and J 4 bases, leaving 8 bases between the germline ends. This CDR3 region has 13 residues. Per germline, CDR1 SGDLS and CDR2 YYNGEE. CDR3 coding DNA: TGTGCCAGCAGCGTAGCGCAGGATTACGAGCAGTACTTC. Its protein product is CASSVAQDYEQYF.

V and J are TRBV7-9 and TRBJ2-5, with 9 nucleotides matching TRBD1. Germline lookup yields CDR1 SEHNR and CDR2 FQNEAQ (reference sequence). The junction had 5 bases not matched to a gene; V was cut back by 1 base and J by 5 bases. The CDR3 has 15 residues. Here the CDR3 DNA reads TGTGCCAGCAGCTTAGAAGGACAGGGGAGGGAGACCCAGTACTTC. It specifies CASSLEGQGRETQYF.

The chain combines TRBV9 with TRBJ1-1; 8 bases align to TRBD1. Germline-derived CDR1 and CDR2 are SGDLS and YYNGEE. J lost 2 bases, V lost 3 bases, and 6 bases had no gene match. There are 15 residues in the CDR3. CDR3 sequence reads: CASSEWTGPNTEAFF. CDR3 coding DNA: TGTGCCAGCAGCGAATGGACAGGGCCTAACACTGAAGCTTTCTTT.

V is TRBV6-4 and J is TRBJ2-1; 7 nucleotides line up with TRBD2. This CDR3 is 14 amino acids long. V gave up 5 bases and J gave up 4 bases; unmatched junction bases: 5. Germline V gives CDR1 MRHNA, CDR2 SNTAGT. Here the CDR3 DNA reads TGTGCCAGCAGTCAGGCGGGGGAATACAATGAGCAGTTCTTC. It is translated as CASSQAGEYNEQFF.

This chain connects TRBV5-4 to TRBJ2-7; 10 bases fit TRBD2. V lost 0 bases to trimming and J lost 1 base; unmatched junction nucleotides: 4. Germline CDR1 and CDR2: SGHNT and YYREEE (reference sequence). The CDR3 consists of 16 residues. CDR3 nucleotides: TGTGCCAGCAGCTTGGTTAGCGGGGGGTTGTCCTACGAGCAGTACTTC. This gives the protein CASSLVSGGLSYEQYF.

This clone was counted once. The chain combines TRBV9 with TRBJ2-1; TRBD2 is a possible D gene (7 bases). Germline assignment: CDR1 SGDLS and CDR2 YYNGEE. V was shortened by 0 bases and J by 8 bases, with 18 bases between the two germline ends. CDR3 length: 16 amino acids. The CDR3, as DNA: TGTGCCAGCAGCGTAGGGGAGGGGGGGCGCATCGATGAGCAGTTCTTC. It yields the protein CASSVGEGGRIDEQFF.

The V gene is TRBV29-1, the J gene TRBJ2-6; D might be TRBD1 (5 bases). Between the trimmed V and J ends, which lost 4 bases and 0 bases, there was a span of 13 bases. Germline CDR1 SQVTM, CDR2 ANQGSEA. The CDR3 spans 16 residues. CDR3 residues: CSVGSTGISGANVLTF. In nucleotides, the CDR3 is TGCAGCGTTGGGAGTACAGGAATCTCTGGGGCCAACGTCCTGACTTTC.

V and J are TRBV15 and TRBJ1-6; D uncertain. The V end was cut by 0 bases, the J end by 8 bases, with 5 bases between. This CDR3 has 13 residues. The germline V gene encodes CDR1 LNHNV and CDR2 YYDKDF (reference sequence). CDR3: CATSRERDSPLHF. The CDR3 DNA reads TGTGCCACCAGCAGAGAAAGAGATTCACCCCTCCACTTT.

For the CDR3, the DNA is TGTGCCAGCAGCCCACATCCGGGACAGGATTTAAACTATGGCTACACCTTC. The encoded protein is CASSPHPGQDLNYGYTF. The chain joins TRBV7-2 to TRBJ1-2; 8 positions match TRBD1. The V gene end was trimmed by 5 bases and the J gene end by 2 bases; junction bases not matched to a gene: 13. CDR1 and CDR2 from the germline V gene are SGHTA and FQGNSA. This CDR3 has 17 amino acids.

The CDR3 region has the DNA TGTGCCAGCAGCTGGACTGGGGATACGCAGTATTTT. Amino acid sequence: CASSWTGDTQYF. V gene TRBV5-5 combines with J gene TRBJ2-3, with D possibly matching TRBD2 (5 bases). Looked up from germline, CDR1 is SGHKS and CDR2 is YYEKEE (reference sequence). Trimming shortened V by 3 bases and J by 6 bases, and 8 bases separated the two germline ends. The CDR3 consists of 12 residues.

This chain joins TRBV30 and TRBJ1-5; 12 bases match TRBD1. V shed 3 bases and J 0 bases; nucleotides not matched to a gene: 12. The CDR3 length is 19 residues. Germline assignment: CDR1 GTSNPN and CDR2 SVGIG (reference sequence). The CDR3 coding sequence is TGTGCCTGGAGACAGGGGGACAGGGGGCGAAGTTATAGCAATCAGCCCCAGCATTTT. This gives the protein CAWRQGDRGRSYSNQPQHF.

The rearrangement uses TRBV4-3 and TRBJ2-1; weak D call: TRBD2 (5 bases). The CDR3 runs to 13 residues. V lost 1 base, J lost 8 bases, and 9 bases lay in between. Looked up from germline, CDR1 is LGHNA and CDR2 is YSLEER. The CDR3 region is CASSQVEGDEQFF. CDR3 bases: TGCGCCAGCAGCCAAGTTGAGGGCGATGAGCAGTTCTTC.

The V and J genes are TRBV5-6 and TRBJ2-7, with D perhaps TRBD2 (7 bases). Germline CDR1 SGHDT, CDR2 YYEEEE. V was pared by 3 bases and J by 9 bases, with 13 bases between. The CDR3 is made up of 12 amino acids. CDR3 region: CASSSGGDWQYF. CDR3 bases: TGTGCCAGCAGCTCGGGGGGCGACTGGCAGTACTTC.

V gene TRBV27 combines with J gene TRBJ2-7; D is uncertain. Trimming took off 4 bases at V and 2 bases at J, with 6 bases between the two ends. The germline gives CDR1 MNHEY, CDR2 SMNVEV (reference sequence). This CDR3 contains 12 residues. The CDR3 reads CASSSKPYEQYF. Here the CDR3 DNA reads TGTGCCAGCAGTTCAAAGCCCTACGAGCAGTACTTC.

The V call is TRBV19, the J call TRBJ1-2; D gene uncertain. The V gene lost 5 bases and the J gene lost 0 bases, with 4 bases spanning the gap. CDR3 length: 12 amino acids. Germline V CDR1 and CDR2: LNHDA, SQIVND (reference sequence). For the CDR3, the DNA is TGTGCCAGTAGTTACACTAACTATGGCTACACCTTC. Its translation is CASSYTNYGYTF.

The CDR3 sequence is CSVEDWKGGGWTEAFF. CDR3 nucleotides: TGCAGCGTTGAAGATTGGAAGGGAGGAGGTTGGACTGAAGCTTTCTTT. The chain recombines TRBV29-1 with TRBJ1-1; D gene ambiguous. Trimming pared 0 bases from V and 5 bases from J, leaving 19 bases between. Germline CDR1 and CDR2: SQVTM and ANQGSEA. The CDR3 runs to 16 residues.

V and J are TRBV5-1 and TRBJ2-3; 8 nucleotides line up with TRBD2. This CDR3 comprises 13 residues. With 6 bases clipped from V and 4 bases from J, the junction kept 4 bases outside the gene matches. The germline gives CDR1 SGHRS, CDR2 YFSETQ. The CDR3 region is CASISGGSDTQYF. The CDR3 nucleotides read TGCGCCAGCATAAGCGGGGGTTCAGATACGCAGTATTTT.